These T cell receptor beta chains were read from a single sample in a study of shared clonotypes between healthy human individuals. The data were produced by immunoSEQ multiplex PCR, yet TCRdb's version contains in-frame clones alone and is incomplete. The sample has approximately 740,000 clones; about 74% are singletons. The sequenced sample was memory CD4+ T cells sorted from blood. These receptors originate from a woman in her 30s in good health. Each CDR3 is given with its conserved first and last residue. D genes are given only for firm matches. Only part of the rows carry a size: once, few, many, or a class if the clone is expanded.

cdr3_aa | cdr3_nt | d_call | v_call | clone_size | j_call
CASSLEGTTYEQYF | TGCGCCAGCAGCTTGGAGGGGACGACATACGAGCAGTACTTC | - | TRBV5-1 | - | TRBJ2-7
CARNQSRVDEKLFF | TGTGCCCGGAACCAGTCTAGGGTCGATGAAAAACTGTTTTTT | - | TRBV30 | - | TRBJ1-4
CASSEEAGQPQHF | TGTGCCAGCAGTGAAGAAGCAGGGCAGCCCCAGCATTTT | - | TRBV6-1 | - | TRBJ1-5
CAWSARSNTGELFF | TGTGCCTGGAGTGCCCGATCGAACACCGGGGAGCTGTTTTTT | - | TRBV30 | - | TRBJ2-2
CASSYNREGAEAFF | TGTGCCAGCAGCTATAACCGAGAGGGGGCAGAAGCTTTCTTT | TRBD1 | TRBV5-4 | few | TRBJ1-1
CASSLDRGQGRMENTIYF | TGTGCCAGCAGCTTAGACAGGGGACAGGGTAGAATGGAAAACACCATATATTTT | TRBD1 | TRBV7-8 | few | TRBJ1-3
CSASLNTEAFF | TGCAGTGCCAGCCTTAACACTGAAGCTTTCTTT | - | TRBV20-1 | - | TRBJ1-1
CATQTDFGPQHF | TGTGCCACCCAGACAGATTTCGGGCCCCAGCATTTT | - | TRBV19 | - | TRBJ1-5
CASSFLSSRPLTQYF | TGTGCCAGCAGTTTCTTATCGAGCAGACCGCTAACCCAGTACTTC | - | TRBV28 | - | TRBJ2-7
CASSESWSTYEQYF | TGTGCCAGCAGTGAATCCTGGTCCACCTACGAGCAGTACTTC | - | TRBV6-1 | - | TRBJ2-7
CASSFAYSGSAGANVLTF | TGCGCCAGCAGCTTCGCCTATAGCGGGAGTGCTGGGGCCAACGTCCTGACTTTC | TRBD2 | TRBV5-1 | - | TRBJ2-6
CASRPERWGTNTEAFF | TGTGCCAGCAGGCCCGAGCGGTGGGGGACGAACACTGAAGCTTTCTTT | - | TRBV28 | - | TRBJ1-1
CASSLDEGVGEQFF | TGTGCCAGCAGCTTAGACGAGGGGGTTGGGGAGCAGTTCTTC | - | TRBV11-2 | many | TRBJ2-1
CASTPRARKETQYF | TGTGCCAGCACCCCACGGGCCAGAAAAGAGACCCAGTACTTC | - | TRBV6-6 | - | TRBJ2-5
CASSRGRDRNEQFF | TGTGCCAGCAGTCGGGGGCGGGATCGGAATGAGCAGTTCTTC | - | TRBV27 | - | TRBJ2-1
CASSMNPGHYGYTF | TGCGCCAGCAGCATGAATCCGGGACATTATGGCTACACCTTC | - | TRBV5-1 | - | TRBJ1-2
CASSSPRTENEQFF | TGTGCCAGCAGTTCCCCCCGGACTGAAAATGAGCAGTTCTTC | - | TRBV6-5 | once | TRBJ2-1
CASSFLTAGSSEQFF | TGTGCCAGCAGTTTTTTGACTGCGGGCTCCAGTGAGCAGTTCTTC | - | TRBV27 | many | TRBJ2-1
CASSPEGGYNQPQHF | TGTGCCAGTAGTCCCGAAGGGGGGTACAATCAGCCCCAGCATTTT | - | TRBV19 | - | TRBJ1-5
CASSLVWGGLETQYF | TGTGCCAGCAGCTTAGTTTGGGGCGGGTTAGAGACCCAGTACTTC | - | TRBV7-2 | few | TRBJ2-5
CASSLVLAGGVTGELFF | TGTGCCAGCAGCTTAGTTTTAGCGGGAGGCGTCACCGGGGAGCTGTTTTTT | TRBD2 | TRBV7-9 | - | TRBJ2-2
CASNPTGKDQPQHF | TGTGCCAGCAACCCGACAGGGAAAGATCAGCCCCAGCATTTT | TRBD1 | TRBV2 | - | TRBJ1-5
CASSVEGETQYF | TGTGCCAGCAGCGTAGAGGGTGAGACCCAGTACTTC | - | TRBV9 | few | TRBJ2-5
CASSPVAGEGYTQYF | TGTGCCAGCAGCCCGGTAGCGGGAGAGGGATATACGCAGTATTTT | TRBD2 | TRBV7-2 | - | TRBJ2-3
CASSGNQPQHF | TGTGCCAGCAGTGGGAATCAGCCCCAGCATTTT | - | TRBV28 | - | TRBJ1-5
CASSSAANRVDEQFF | TGTGCCAGCAGTTCAGCCGCGAACAGGGTAGATGAGCAGTTCTTC | - | TRBV28 | once | TRBJ2-1
CASSPGSFEQYF | TGTGCCAGCAGCCCCGGGAGTTTCGAGCAGTACTTC | - | TRBV28 | - | TRBJ2-7
CASSEIRQGATDTQYF | TGCGCCAGCAGTGAGATTCGACAGGGTGCCACAGATACGCAGTATTTT | TRBD1 | TRBV10-1 | - | TRBJ2-3
CAWSAKATDTQYF | TGTGCCTGGAGTGCAAAAGCAACAGATACGCAGTATTTT | - | TRBV30 | once | TRBJ2-3
CASSDLGLAGVYEQYF | TGTGCCAGCAGTGATTTGGGACTAGCGGGAGTTTATGAGCAGTACTTC | TRBD2 | TRBV2 | - | TRBJ2-7
CASSSPGTGLGEQYF | TGTGCCAGCAGTTCTCCCGGGACAGGGCTTGGAGAGCAGTACTTC | TRBD1 | TRBV27 | few | TRBJ2-7
CASSFSDQYQPQHF | TGTGCCAGCAGTTTTAGTGACCAATATCAGCCCCAGCATTTT | - | TRBV6-6 | - | TRBJ1-5
CAITGQGGRGEQYF | TGTGCCATCACCGGACAGGGAGGGCGAGGCGAGCAGTACTTC | - | TRBV10-3 | - | TRBJ2-7
CASSRPDGYEQYF | TGTGCCAGCAGCAGACCGGACGGGTACGAGCAGTACTTC | - | TRBV7-9 | - | TRBJ2-7
CASSLYGTADYEQYF | TGTGCCAGCAGTTTATATGGGACGGCAGATTACGAGCAGTACTTC | - | TRBV28 | - | TRBJ2-7
CASSEEDRGYGYTF | TGTGCCAGCAGTGAAGAGGACAGGGGGTATGGCTACACCTTC | TRBD1 | TRBV6-1 | - | TRBJ1-2
CASSLGAYGFSQNIQYF | TGTGCCAGCAGCTTAGGCGCGTACGGGTTTAGCCAAAACATTCAGTACTTC | - | TRBV7-2 | many | TRBJ2-4
CASNSGPNSYYGYTF | TGTGCCAGCAATTCGGGGCCGAACAGTTACTATGGCTACACCTTC | - | TRBV28 | - | TRBJ1-2
CASTHPRLAGDTGELFF | TGTGCCAGTACCCACCCAAGACTAGCGGGAGACACCGGGGAGCTGTTTTTT | TRBD2 | TRBV19 | - | TRBJ2-2
CASSSSPSAPYEQYF | TGTGCCAGCAGCTCTAGCCCCTCAGCGCCCTACGAGCAGTACTTC | - | TRBV9 | - | TRBJ2-7
CASSLAGTGSEVYNEQFF | TGTGCCAGCAGCTTAGCGGGGACAGGGTCGGAGGTCTACAATGAGCAGTTCTTC | TRBD1 | TRBV7-9 | - | TRBJ2-1
CSVEDGGDGELFF | TGCAGCGTTGAGGACGGGGGGGACGGGGAGCTGTTTTTT | TRBD2 | TRBV29-1 | - | TRBJ2-2
CASKASHFGELFF | TGTGCCAGCAAGGCCTCTCATTTTGGGGAGCTGTTTTTT | - | TRBV2 | - | TRBJ2-2
CASSMLAGLNNEQFF | TGTGCCAGTAGTATGCTAGCGGGCCTGAACAATGAGCAGTTCTTC | TRBD2 | TRBV19 | few | TRBJ2-1
CASSDGSGLRSYTF | TGTGCCAGCAGTGATGGGTCAGGACTCCGGAGCTACACCTTC | - | TRBV2 | - | TRBJ1-2
CASSFKLGSQPQHF | TGTGCCAGCAGTTTTAAGCTAGGGAGTCAGCCCCAGCATTTT | - | TRBV28 | many | TRBJ1-5
CASSYLWDRSGSGYTF | TGTGCCAGCAGTTACCTCTGGGACAGGTCGGGGAGTGGCTACACCTTC | TRBD1 | TRBV6-6 | many | TRBJ1-2
CASSPPTYEQYF | TGTGCCAGCAGTCCCCCTACCTACGAGCAGTACTTC | - | TRBV6-5 | once | TRBJ2-7
CASSSRGDTEAFF | TGTGCCAGCAGCAGCCGGGGGGACACTGAAGCTTTCTTT | - | TRBV7-9 | - | TRBJ1-1
CASSESRGWTDTQYF | TGTGCCAGCAGTGAATCGAGGGGTTGGACAGATACGCAGTATTTT | - | TRBV25-1 | - | TRBJ2-3